The clone carrying this T cell receptor beta chain is a singleton in its sample. Per the germline V gene, CDR1 is MNHNS and CDR2 is SASEGT. CDR3 length equals 14 residues. Trimming cost V 2 bases and J 8 bases, with 13 bases left between them. This sample was taken from a study of control samples from healthy donors and cancer patients. TCRdb's copy holds only in-frame clones and misses some; the assay was immunoSEQ multiplex PCR. Of under 450,000 clones detected, roughly 90% appear once; the ten largest clones hold around 6.4%. Sequenced material: PBMCs. The chain carries TRBV6-1 and TRBJ2-1, with TRBD2 as a possible D gene (5 bases). This receptor was taken from a middle-aged man with head and neck cancer. The CDR3 DNA reads TGTGCCAGCAGTGAATGGGAGAGGGTTTATGAGCAGTTCTTC. Translation gives CASSEWERVYEQFF.